This TCR beta chain stems from a study of glioma-infiltrating T cells after dendritic cell vaccination. V dropped 2 bases and J dropped 1 base, with 6 bases sitting between them. The CDR3 totals 13 residues. Germline-derived CDR1 and CDR2 are MNHEY and SMNVEV (reference sequence). The primer mix had 60 V beta and 13 J beta primers. Method: immunoSEQ multiplex PCR; TCRdb's copy keeps in-frame clones and lacks some. The table has over 80,000 clones, roughly 90% seen once. This receptor was identified in a human donor with glioblastoma. This chain links TRBV27 with TRBJ2-7; no clear D gene. This specimen consisted of blood, obtained before dendritic cell vaccination. The CDR3 DNA reads TGTGCCAGCAGTTTAGGCAGGTCCTACGAGCAGTACTTC. It yields the protein CASSLGRSYEQYF.